A selection of T cell receptor beta chains follows, all from one sample in a study of T cells in Graves' hyperthyroidism and ophthalmopathy. TCRdb passed the multiplex PCR reads through MiXCR, listing each CDR3 protein once. The table lists 750,000 to 900,000 distinct CDR3 sequences, approximately 40% of them singletons, with 7% to 10% in the top ten. The sequenced sample was blood. These TCRs come from a man aged 18 to 30 with Graves' hyperthyroidism. The CDR3 runs from the conserved cysteine through the conserved F or W. The D gene is left open where the match is weak. A row's size may be missing; if present it is once, few, many or a size class.

abundance: many; v_gene: TRBV10-3; d_gene: NA; j_gene: TRBJ2-5; len: 14; CDR3nt: TGTGCCATCAGTGAGAGCGCGGCGGGCGAGACCCAGTACTTC; CDR3aa: CAISESAAGETQYF
abundance: many; v_gene: TRBV10-3; d_gene: TRBD1; j_gene: TRBJ2-5; len: 13; CDR3nt: TGTGCCATCAGTGGACCAGGGGGAGAGACCCAGTACTTC; CDR3aa: CAISGPGGETQYF
abundance: NA; v_gene: TRBV10-3; d_gene: NA; j_gene: TRBJ2-5; len: 15; CDR3nt: TGTGCCATCAGTGACGCCGCGGAGGGTCAAGAGACCCAGTACTTC; CDR3aa: CAISDAAEGQETQYF
abundance: many; v_gene: TRBV12-3/TRBV12-4; d_gene: NA; j_gene: TRBJ1-2; len: 15; CDR3nt: TGTGCCAGCAGTCTGGACGGAAGCTTTAACTATGGCTACACCTTC; CDR3aa: CASSLDGSFNYGYTF
abundance: few; v_gene: TRBV9; d_gene: NA; j_gene: TRBJ2-2; len: 15; CDR3nt: TGTGCCAGCAGCGTAGGGCTTGGGCACACCGGGGAGCTGTTTTTT; CDR3aa: CASSVGLGHTGELFF
abundance: NA; v_gene: TRBV14; d_gene: NA; j_gene: TRBJ1-5; len: 12; CDR3nt: TGTGCCAGCAGTGGGTTTGGACAGCCCCAGCATTTT; CDR3aa: CASSGFGQPQHF
abundance: NA; v_gene: TRBV7-6; d_gene: TRBD2; j_gene: TRBJ2-7; len: 15; CDR3nt: TGTGCCAGCAGGAGTGCTAGCGGGAGGAGAGGAGAGCAGTACTTC; CDR3aa: CASRSASGRRGEQYF
abundance: NA; v_gene: TRBV12-3/TRBV12-4; d_gene: NA; j_gene: TRBJ2-2; len: 14; CDR3nt: TGTGCCAGCAGTTTAACAGGAAGCGCCGGGGAGCTGTTTTTT; CDR3aa: CASSLTGSAGELFF
abundance: many; v_gene: TRBV7-9; d_gene: NA; j_gene: TRBJ1-5; len: 14; CDR3nt: TGTGCCAGCAGCGAACAGGGCATCAATCAGCCCCAGCATTTT; CDR3aa: CASSEQGINQPQHF
abundance: NA; v_gene: TRBV19; d_gene: NA; j_gene: TRBJ1-5; len: 14; CDR3nt: TGTGCCAGTAGTAGACAGGTCCCGAGGGGGCCCCAGCATTTT; CDR3aa: CASSRQVPRGPQHF
abundance: NA; v_gene: TRBV5-1; d_gene: NA; j_gene: TRBJ2-2; len: 15; CDR3nt: TGCGCCAGCAGCTTGAACGGGCATAACACCGGGGAGCTGTTTTTT; CDR3aa: CASSLNGHNTGELFF
abundance: few; v_gene: TRBV6-1; d_gene: TRBD2; j_gene: TRBJ2-7; len: 14; CDR3nt: TGTGCCAGCAGTCTATATAGCGGGAGTTACGAGCAGTACTTC; CDR3aa: CASSLYSGSYEQYF
abundance: few; v_gene: TRBV24-1; d_gene: TRBD1; j_gene: TRBJ2-7; len: 14; CDR3nt: TGTGCCAGCAGCCCAGGGGGCCCTAAGTACGAGCAGTACTTC; CDR3aa: CASSPGGPKYEQYF
abundance: NA; v_gene: TRBV9; d_gene: TRBD1; j_gene: TRBJ2-5; len: 15; CDR3nt: TGTGCCAGCAGCCAAGTCGGGACAGGGGAAGAGACCCAGTACTTC; CDR3aa: CASSQVGTGEETQYF
abundance: NA; v_gene: TRBV29-1; d_gene: NA; j_gene: TRBJ1-6; len: 12; CDR3nt: TGCAGCGGGGATAGGGATAATTCACCCCTCCACTTT; CDR3aa: CSGDRDNSPLHF
abundance: few; v_gene: TRBV20-1; d_gene: NA; j_gene: TRBJ2-7; len: 13; CDR3nt: TGCAGTGCTATTCCCTTCCGCTCCTACGAGCAGTACTTC; CDR3aa: CSAIPFRSYEQYF
abundance: many; v_gene: TRBV19; d_gene: NA; j_gene: TRBJ1-6; len: 15; CDR3nt: TGTGCCAGTAGCGAGACCGGGGACGGGGGGTCACCCCTCCACTTT; CDR3aa: CASSETGDGGSPLHF
abundance: NA; v_gene: TRBV2; d_gene: NA; j_gene: TRBJ1-5; len: 19; CDR3nt: TGTGCCAGCAGTCCTAAATCGTTAAGGGGCGAGAGGGAAAATCAGCCCCAGCATTTT; CDR3aa: CASSPKSLRGERENQPQHF
abundance: NA; v_gene: TRBV12-3/TRBV12-4; d_gene: NA; j_gene: TRBJ2-5; len: 12; CDR3nt: TGTGCCAGCAGTTACCAGGGTGGGACCCAGTACTTC; CDR3aa: CASSYQGGTQYF
abundance: NA; v_gene: TRBV20-1; d_gene: NA; j_gene: TRBJ1-1; len: 15; CDR3nt: TGCAGTGCTACAAACCCGGGACGGGGGAACACTGAAGCTTTCTTT; CDR3aa: CSATNPGRGNTEAFF
abundance: NA; v_gene: TRBV25-1; d_gene: NA; j_gene: TRBJ1-1; len: 15; CDR3nt: NA; CDR3aa: CACSASSGIGTEAFF
abundance: NA; v_gene: TRBV19; d_gene: NA; j_gene: TRBJ1-2; len: 13; CDR3nt: TGTGCCAGTGTCGGTGCGGGGGGCTATGGCTACACCTTC; CDR3aa: CASVGAGGYGYTF
abundance: many; v_gene: TRBV2; d_gene: NA; j_gene: TRBJ1-1; len: 12; CDR3nt: TGTGCCAGCCATATCACGAACACTGAAGCTTTCTTT; CDR3aa: CASHITNTEAFF
abundance: NA; v_gene: TRBV5-4; d_gene: TRBD1; j_gene: TRBJ2-7; len: 14; CDR3nt: TGTGCCAGCAGCCTCCGGGACAGGGTATCCGAGCAGTACTTC; CDR3aa: CASSLRDRVSEQYF
abundance: many; v_gene: TRBV7-6; d_gene: NA; j_gene: TRBJ1-1; len: 16; CDR3nt: TGTGCCAGCAGCCAGTATGTGGATGGGAGTTACACTGAAGCTTTCTTT; CDR3aa: CASSQYVDGSYTEAFF
abundance: many; v_gene: TRBV20-1; d_gene: TRBD2; j_gene: TRBJ2-7; len: 13; CDR3nt: TGCAGTGCTACTAGCGGGAGGGCCTACGAGCAGTACTTC; CDR3aa: CSATSGRAYEQYF
abundance: many; v_gene: TRBV9; d_gene: NA; j_gene: TRBJ1-3; len: 14; CDR3nt: TGTGCCAGCAGCACCGCGAGCTCTGGAAACACCATATATTTT; CDR3aa: CASSTASSGNTIYF
abundance: many; v_gene: TRBV24-1; d_gene: TRBD1; j_gene: TRBJ2-5; len: 14; CDR3nt: TGTGCCACCAGTGACGGGGACAGGCAAGAGACCCAGTACTTC; CDR3aa: CATSDGDRQETQYF
abundance: many; v_gene: TRBV10-3; d_gene: NA; j_gene: TRBJ1-3; len: 13; CDR3nt: TGTGCCATCAGGCAGGGGTCTGGAAACACCATATATTTT; CDR3aa: CAIRQGSGNTIYF
abundance: NA; v_gene: TRBV5-1; d_gene: NA; j_gene: TRBJ1-5; len: 17; CDR3nt: TGCGCCAGCAGGGGGATATCCGGACCGACCAGCAATCAGCCCCAGCATTTT; CDR3aa: CASRGISGPTSNQPQHF
abundance: NA; v_gene: TRBV19; d_gene: TRBD2; j_gene: TRBJ2-2; len: 17; CDR3nt: TGTGCCAGTACTCCTCTAACTAGCGGCCCGAACACCGGGGAGCTGTTTTTT; CDR3aa: CASTPLTSGPNTGELFF
abundance: NA; v_gene: TRBV9; d_gene: TRBD1; j_gene: TRBJ2-5; len: 17; CDR3nt: TGTGCCAGCAGCGACTCCAGCGGACAGGGAGTGTGGGAGACCCAGTACTTC; CDR3aa: CASSDSSGQGVWETQYF
abundance: NA; v_gene: TRBV2; d_gene: NA; j_gene: TRBJ1-1; len: 11; CDR3nt: TGTGCCACCTTGGGGAAGACTGAAGCTTTCTTT; CDR3aa: CATLGKTEAFF
abundance: many; v_gene: TRBV7-2; d_gene: TRBD1; j_gene: TRBJ1-3; len: 15; CDR3nt: TGTGCCAGCAGCTCACACAGGGGGCTTGGAAACACCATATATTTT; CDR3aa: CASSSHRGLGNTIYF
abundance: once; v_gene: TRBV29-1; d_gene: NA; j_gene: TRBJ2-7; len: 12; CDR3nt: TGCAGCGTTGAAGAGGGGATCGCCGAGCAGTACTTC; CDR3aa: CSVEEGIAEQYF
abundance: NA; v_gene: TRBV5-1; d_gene: NA; j_gene: TRBJ1-1; len: 16; CDR3nt: TGCGCCAGCAGCTTGGAGGGTTCCGTTTTGAACACTGAAGCTTTCTTT; CDR3aa: CASSLEGSVLNTEAFF
abundance: few; v_gene: TRBV6-5; d_gene: NA; j_gene: TRBJ1-1; len: 13; CDR3nt: TGTGCCATCAGGATGGGGTCGAACACTGAAGCTTTCTTT; CDR3aa: CAIRMGSNTEAFF
abundance: NA; v_gene: TRBV12-3/TRBV12-4; d_gene: NA; j_gene: TRBJ1-4; len: 12; CDR3nt: TGTGCCAGCGGACAGACTAATGAAAAACTGTTTTTT; CDR3aa: CASGQTNEKLFF
abundance: once; v_gene: TRBV2; d_gene: TRBD1; j_gene: TRBJ1-6; len: 15; CDR3nt: TGTGCCAGCAGTTCTTGGGACAGGGAAAATTCACCCCTCCACTTT; CDR3aa: CASSSWDRENSPLHF
abundance: few; v_gene: TRBV12-3/TRBV12-4; d_gene: NA; j_gene: TRBJ2-2; len: 14; CDR3nt: TGTGCCAGCACTTTGGGCCCGAGGGGCGGGGAGCTGTTTTTT; CDR3aa: CASTLGPRGGELFF
abundance: NA; v_gene: TRBV7-3; d_gene: TRBD1; j_gene: TRBJ2-7; len: 14; CDR3nt: TGTGCCAGCAGCTTCCAGGGGGCAGTTCGGGAGCAGTACTTC; CDR3aa: CASSFQGAVREQYF
abundance: NA; v_gene: TRBV19; d_gene: NA; j_gene: TRBJ2-2; len: 14; CDR3nt: TGTGCCAGTAGTATTTACGCGAACACCGGGGAGCTGTTTTTT; CDR3aa: CASSIYANTGELFF
abundance: many; v_gene: TRBV9; d_gene: NA; j_gene: TRBJ1-1; len: 13; CDR3nt: TGTGCCAGCAGCGTCGACAGTAACACTGAAGCTTTCTTT; CDR3aa: CASSVDSNTEAFF
abundance: few; v_gene: TRBV5-5; d_gene: NA; j_gene: TRBJ2-7; len: 15; CDR3nt: TGTGCCAGCAGCCCACGACCACAGCAGACGTACGAGCAGTACTTC; CDR3aa: CASSPRPQQTYEQYF